A single sample gave rise to the 32 T cell receptor beta chains below, sequenced in a study of early stage breast cancer tumors. The repertoire was sequenced with immunoSEQ multiplex PCR; TCRdb's copy has only in-frame clones and lacks some. Of roughly 5,400 clones listed, roughly two thirds are singletons. The sample was breast tumor tissue. The receptors derive from a person in their 60s with breast cancer.

The chain employs TRBV19 and TRBJ1-2; 7 bases align to TRBD1. This CDR3 spans 13 amino acids. Germline V gives CDR1 LNHDA, CDR2 SQIVND (reference sequence). The J segment lost 6 bases and the V segment lost 3 bases, leaving 4 bases of the junction unmatched. Here the CDR3 DNA reads TGTGCCAGTAGTATGGGCAGGGGGGATGGCTACACCTTC. As protein: CASSMGRGDGYTF.

The V call is TRBV6-6, the J call TRBJ2-2, with 13 bases matching TRBD2. Germline CDR1 MNHNY, CDR2 SVGAGI (reference sequence). The CDR3 has 16 residues. V dropped 6 bases and J dropped 7; count of bases not matched to a gene: 8. The CDR3 reads CASSSLAGGQGGELFF. In DNA form, the CDR3 reads TGTGCCAGCAGCTCACTAGCGGGGGGGCAGGGCGGGGAGCTGTTTTTT.

The J gene is TRBJ1-1, the V gene TRBV11-2, with D uncertain. Germline CDR1 is SGHAT and CDR2 is FQNNGV. Trimming took off 5 bases at V and 5 bases at J, with 15 bases between the two ends. The CDR3 totals 14 residues. The CDR3: CASSLRRGITEAFF. The CDR3 nucleotides read TGTGCCAGCAGCCTTCGGAGAGGGATTACTGAAGCTTTCTTT.

This chain uses TRBV7-9 with TRBJ1-1; a possible D gene is TRBD1 (6 bases). The CDR3 is 14 residues long. The ends were cut back, 2 bases at V and 7 bases at J, with 14 bases in the middle. The germline gives CDR1 SEHNR, CDR2 FQNEAQ (reference sequence). Here the CDR3 reads CASSLSTGANEAFF. Here the CDR3 DNA reads TGTGCCAGCAGCTTATCGACAGGAGCTAATGAAGCTTTCTTT.

The V call is TRBV13, the J call TRBJ2-5; D might be TRBD1 or TRBD2, each matching 5 bases. CDR3 length equals 14 residues. Germline values: CDR1 PRHDT, CDR2 FYEKMQ (reference sequence). V was clipped by 1 base and J by 4 bases, with 10 bases between them. This CDR3 reads CASSLAQGRETQYF. CDR3 bases: TGTGCCAGCAGCTTAGCGCAGGGACGAGAGACCCAGTACTTC.

The chain is built from TRBV4-2 and TRBJ2-7; 8 nucleotides match TRBD2. Germline V gives CDR1 LGHNA, CDR2 YNFKEQ. J was trimmed by 5 bases and V by 5 bases; bases with no gene match: 11. The CDR3 is 15 residues long. In nucleotides, the CDR3 is TGTGCCAGCAGCTTTTCGACGGGGGGGCCCCACGAGCAGTACTTC. As protein: CASSFSTGGPHEQYF.

The gene calls are TRBV27 and TRBJ2-7; the match to TRBD1 covers 7 bases. The V gene's germline CDR1 is MNHEY and CDR2 SMNVEV (reference sequence). This CDR3 region has 14 residues. The V segment lost 5 bases and the J segment 1 base; nucleotides outside the gene matches: 5. CDR3 coding DNA: TGTGCCAGCAGTCGCGGACAGGCTTCCTACGAGCAGTACTTC. Translating it yields CASSRGQASYEQYF.

This chain connects TRBV5-1 to TRBJ1-5, with 9 bases matching TRBD1. The germline gives CDR1 SGHRS, CDR2 YFSETQ. The CDR3 is 14 amino acids. Trimming took 3 bases from V and 5 from J; bases not matched to a gene: 3. CDR3 loop: CASSSGQGDQPQHF. The CDR3 DNA follows: TGCGCCAGCAGCTCGGGACAGGGCGATCAGCCCCAGCATTTT.

The chain employs TRBV5-4 and TRBJ1-2, with D possibly TRBD1 on 6 matching bases. Germline V gene sequence: CDR1 SGHNT, CDR2 YYREEE (reference sequence). V lost 3 bases, J lost 3 bases, and 15 bases lay in between. This CDR3 is 15 amino acids long. CDR3 nucleotide sequence: TGTGCCAGCAGCTCCGTTGGGGGCCCCTACTATGGCTACACCTTC. Amino acid sequence: CASSSVGGPYYGYTF.

V and J are TRBV7-6 and TRBJ2-5; D is perhaps TRBD1 (5 bases). Trimming took 1 base from V and 1 from J, leaving 13 bases between them. The CDR3 length is 16 residues. Per the germline V gene, CDR1 is SGHVS and CDR2 is FNYEAQ. The CDR3: CASSLVGQGTQETQYF. The CDR3 nucleotides are TGTGCCAGCAGCTTAGTGGGCCAGGGTACCCAAGAGACCCAGTACTTC.

This chain connects TRBV5-4 to TRBJ1-3, with 7 bases that match TRBD1. The V and J ends lost 4 bases and 0 bases, in that order; junction bases with no gene match: 4. This CDR3 has 15 residues. The germline CDR1 and CDR2 sequences are SGHNT and YYREEE (reference sequence). CDR3 protein: CASSLDRASGNTIYF. The CDR3 DNA follows: TGTGCCAGCAGCCTCGACAGGGCCTCTGGAAACACCATATATTTT.

The J gene is TRBJ2-1, the V gene TRBV27; D is perhaps TRBD2 (5 bases). V was cut by 3 bases and J by 15 bases, with 18 bases left in between. Germline CDR1 is MNHEY and CDR2 is SMNVEV (reference sequence). This CDR3 is built from 13 residues. CDR3 nucleotides: TGTGCCAGCAGTTTCCCCGGCGGGTTTGCTGCGTTCTTC. Its translation is CASSFPGGFAAFF.

This chain connects TRBV5-1 to TRBJ2-3, with TRBD2 identical over 12 bases. The trim removed 1 base at V and 0 bases at J, leaving 6 bases unmatched. The CDR3 has 18 amino acids. Per the germline V gene, CDR1 is SGHRS and CDR2 is YFSETQ. CDR3 sequence (DNA): TGCGCCAGCAGCTTGACTAGCGGGGGGACCCCTAGCACAGATACGCAGTATTTT. This encodes CASSLTSGGTPSTDTQYF.

V is TRBV7-2 and J is TRBJ1-4, with D maybe TRBD1 (5 bases). The V and J ends lost 2 bases and 7 bases respectively, with 17 bases between them. Germline V CDR1 and CDR2: SGHTA, FQGNSA. The CDR3 contains 16 residues. CDR3 DNA: TGTGCCAGCAGCTTACTGCAGGGTGGCGCGATTGAAAAACTGTTTTTT. This encodes CASSLLQGGAIEKLFF.

The J gene is TRBJ1-2, the V gene TRBV4-1; D is unclear. Germline loops: CDR1 MGHRA, CDR2 YSYEKL. The ends were cut back, 0 bases at V and 7 bases at J, with 6 bases in the middle. This CDR3 has 12 residues. The CDR3 sequence: CASSQDRVGYTF. The CDR3, as DNA: TGCGCCAGCAGCCAAGATCGGGTTGGCTACACCTTC.

The chain is built from TRBV30 and TRBJ2-3; D ambiguous. Germline V gene data show CDR1 as GTSNPN and CDR2 as SVGIG (reference sequence). Trimming shortened V by 1 base and J by 4 bases, and 9 bases separated the two germline ends. This CDR3 comprises 13 residues. The DNA for the CDR3 is TGTGCCTGGAGTGGAGGCCATCCAGATACGCAGTATTTT. Its protein product is CAWSGGHPDTQYF.

This clone was detected only once. J is TRBJ2-2 and V is TRBV7-3, with 8 bases that match TRBD1. The germline V gene encodes CDR1 SGHTA and CDR2 FQGTGA. The trim removed 5 bases at V and 6 bases at J, leaving 8 bases unmatched. The CDR3 loop spans 15 amino acids. CDR3 amino acids: CASSHTGGFAGELFF. The CDR3 DNA sequence: TGTGCCAGCAGCCATACAGGGGGATTCGCCGGGGAGCTGTTTTTT. Full variable domain (outside the CDR3, taken from reference TRBV7-3 and TRBJ2-2): GAGVSQTPSNKVTEKGKYVELRCDPISGHTALYWYRQSLGQGPEFLIYFQGTGAADDSGLPNDRFFAVRPEGSVSTLKIQRTERGDSAVYLCASSHTGGFAGELFFGEGSRLTVL.

The rearrangement links TRBV11-3 to TRBJ2-3, with 7 bases identical to TRBD2. Per germline, CDR1 SGHNT and CDR2 YENEEA. The J segment lost 1 base and the V segment lost 4 bases, leaving 2 bases of the junction unmatched. The CDR3 sequence is 14 residues long. The CDR3 protein is CASSSGGGTDTQYF. The CDR3 DNA reads as TGTGCCAGCAGCTCGGGAGGTGGCACAGATACGCAGTATTTT.

The chain combines TRBV12-5 with TRBJ2-3, with D tentatively TRBD2 (6 bases). V lost 4 bases, J lost 3 bases, and 11 bases lay in between. Germline V lookup: CDR1 LGHNT, CDR2 FRNRAP. The CDR3 length is 14 residues. CDR3 in DNA: TGTGCTAGTGGTTCGGAGGGCCAGACAGATACGCAGTATTTT. Protein sequence: CASGSEGQTDTQYF.

The chain carries TRBV27 and TRBJ1-5; 7 bases agree with TRBD1. The V segment lost 8 bases and the J segment 7 bases; nucleotides outside the gene matches: 8. From germline, CDR1 is MNHEY and CDR2 SMNVEV (reference sequence). This CDR3 region has 13 residues. The CDR3 protein is CASAPDRVQPQHF. The CDR3 nucleotides are TGTGCCAGCGCACCAGACAGGGTGCAGCCCCAGCATTTT.

V and J are TRBV25-1 and TRBJ2-3; either TRBD1 or TRBD2 may fit D (5 bases each). Germline-derived CDR1 and CDR2 are MGHDK and SYGVNS. The V gene lost 10 bases and the J gene lost 1 base, with 18 bases spanning the gap. CDR3 size: 15 residues. CDR3 sequence (DNA): TGTGCCACTCGAAAGGACACGAGGGGCACAGATACGCAGTATTTT. This codes for CATRKDTRGTDTQYF.

The chain links TRBV19 to TRBJ1-5; no reliable D call. Trimming cost V 3 bases and J 9 bases, with 15 bases left between them. The CDR3 consists of 14 residues. Germline CDR1 LNHDA, CDR2 SQIVND (reference sequence). Here the CDR3 DNA reads TGTGCCAGTAGTATTGCCGGCAGCCGGGGGCCCCAGCATTTT. It encodes CASSIAGSRGPQHF.

This clone ranks as medium-sized (0.01 to 0.1%). The chain joins TRBV4-2 to TRBJ2-7; a weak D match, TRBD2 (6 bases). Trimming pared 1 base from V and 3 bases from J, leaving 16 bases between. The CDR3 is 16 amino acids. From germline, CDR1 is LGHNA and CDR2 YNFKEQ. CDR3 nucleotide sequence: TGTGCCAGCAGCCAAGCCTTGGGCGGGGCCTACTACGAGCAGTACTTC. Encoded protein: CASSQALGGAYYEQYF.

The genes are TRBV11-2 and TRBJ1-2; TRBD1 agrees at 8 bases. Trimming cost V 0 bases and J 7 bases; bases outside gene matches: 7. The CDR3 consists of 15 residues. Germline CDR1 and CDR2: SGHAT and FQNNGV. The CDR3 DNA is TGTGCCAGCAGCTTAGACGGACAGGGCCTTCTTGGCTACACCTTC. Its translation: CASSLDGQGLLGYTF.

The table lists this clone with a few counts. The gene calls are TRBV7-2 and TRBJ1-2; D gene uncertain. V shed 1 base and J shed 1 base, with 7 bases lying between them. The V gene's germline CDR1 is SGHTA and CDR2 FQGNSA. The CDR3 totals 14 residues. The CDR3 sequence is CASSLDTINYGYTF. The CDR3 DNA is TGTGCCAGCAGCTTAGACACCATTAACTATGGCTACACCTTC. The variable domain in full, completed from reference TRBV7-2 and TRBJ1-2, reads GAGVSQSPSNKVTEKGKDVELRCDPISGHTALYWYRQSLGQGLEFLIYFQGNSAPDKSGLPSDRFSAERTGGSVSTLTIQRTQQEDSAVYLCASSLDTINYGYTFGSGTRLTVV.

This chain links TRBV7-3 with TRBJ1-1; no definite D call. The germline gives CDR1 SGHTA, CDR2 FQGTGA. Deletions cut 2 bases from V and 4 bases from J, with 11 bases between. CDR3 length: 14 residues. The DNA for the CDR3 is TGTGCCAGCAGCTTAGGTCTGGGGAGCACTGAAGCTTTCTTT. The encoded protein is CASSLGLGSTEAFF. The variable domain in full, with the rest retrieved from reference TRBV7-3 and TRBJ1-1, is GAGVSQTPSNKVTEKGKYVELRCDPISGHTALYWYRQSLGQGPEFLIYFQGTGAADDSGLPNDRFFAVRPEGSVSTLKIQRTERGDSAVYLCASSLGLGSTEAFFGQGTRLTVV.

In this sample, this clone turned up a few times. The chain carries TRBV29-1 and TRBJ2-7; 8 bases are shared with TRBD2. Germline V gene data show CDR1 as SQVTM and CDR2 as ANQGSEA. The CDR3 is 13 amino acids. V trimming: 2 bases; J trimming: 4 bases; junction bases outside the gene matches: 4. The CDR3 DNA reads TGCAGCGTTGAACTAGCGGGTGGTTACGAGCAGTACTTC. Amino acid sequence: CSVELAGGYEQYF.

The V gene is TRBV19, the J gene TRBJ1-1; a weak D match, TRBD1 (5 bases). There are 14 residues in the CDR3. Deletions cut 7 bases from V and 5 bases from J, with 17 bases between. From germline, CDR1 is LNHDA and CDR2 SQIVND (reference sequence). Written as DNA, the CDR3 is TGTGCCAGTATCGGCGACAGTCCTTTTACTGAAGCTTTCTTT. Amino acid sequence: CASIGDSPFTEAFF.

The CDR3 DNA sequence: TGCGCCAGCAGCGCGGGCCCCGGGACCTACGAGCAGTACTTC. The encoded protein is CASSAGPGTYEQYF. The J gene is TRBJ2-7, the V gene TRBV10-1, with D perhaps TRBD2 (5 bases). CDR1 is WNHNN, CDR2 SYGVQD, per germline (reference sequence). This CDR3 region has 14 residues. V was clipped by 6 bases and J by 2 bases, with 14 bases between them.

The V and J genes are TRBV7-9 and TRBJ2-1; 11 bases match TRBD2. The CDR3 consists of 15 residues. Germline assignment: CDR1 SEHNR and CDR2 FQNEAQ (reference sequence). The ends lost 7 bases at V and 6 bases at J; junction bases unmatched: 8. This chain's CDR3 is CASTIGTSGFNEQFF. The CDR3 bases are TGTGCCAGCACTATCGGGACTAGCGGTTTCAATGAGCAGTTCTTC.

The chain links TRBV4-1 to TRBJ1-4; TRBD1 might be the D (6 bases). The CDR3 covers 19 residues. From germline, CDR1 is MGHRA and CDR2 YSYEKL. Deletions cut 0 bases from V and 4 bases from J, with 21 bases between. In nucleotides, the CDR3 is TGCGCCAGCAGCCAAGAGCCGGTATGGGTGCAGGGACATAATGAAAAACTGTTTTTT. Protein product: CASSQEPVWVQGHNEKLFF.

The sample holds a few counts of this clone. The chain has TRBV19 and TRBJ2-5; a possible D gene is TRBD2 (6 bases). Per germline, CDR1 LNHDA and CDR2 SQIVND (reference sequence). The CDR3 is 13 residues long. V was pared by 4 bases and J by 9 bases, with 15 bases between. CDR3 amino acids: CASSTTSRAAQYF. The DNA for the CDR3 is TGTGCCAGTAGTACGACTAGTCGAGCGGCCCAGTACTTC. The full variable domain, in which reference TRBV19 and TRBJ2-5 provide the parts outside the CDR3, is DGGITQSPKYLFRKEGQNVTLSCEQNLNHDAMYWYRQDPGQGLRLIYYSQIVNDFQKGDIAEGYSVSREKKESFPLTVTSAQKNPTAFYLCASSTTSRAAQYFGPGTRLLVL.